Listed here is a single T cell receptor (beta chain). The antigen is undetermined. The sample is drawn from a study of identifying expanded T cells in peripheral blood. Whole-study results and caveats: Clone count variance between roughly 2-week samples rose with total template count.

During the collection period, no donor immune events like infections were recorded. Looked up from germline, CDR1 is SGDLS and CDR2 is YYNGEE. The CDR3 is 13 amino acids. V was clipped by 0 bases and J by 3 bases, with 6 bases between them. Assay used: immunoSEQ multiplex PCR; TCRdb lists only in-frame clones, some missing. The table shows 70,000 to 95,000 clones, with around nine tenths occurring only once. V gene TRBV9 combines with J gene TRBJ1-2, with D unclear. The source is a person aged 18 to 70 in good health. The sequenced material came from blood. DNA for the CDR3: TGTGCCAGCAGCGTAGACGGATACTATGGCTACACCTTC. Translating gives CASSVDGYYGYTF.